These 10 T cell receptor beta chains share one sample of origin, sequenced in a study of cytomegalovirus exposure and HLA in healthy donors. PCR was performed using 60 Vbeta and 13 Jbeta primers. Assay: immunoSEQ multiplex PCR; the TCRdb copy retains only in-frame clones and omits some. The table records some 220,000 clones, around 78% of them present only once. The specimen was PBMCs. The receptors shown here come from a boy younger than 18 in good health and CMV-seronegative.

The chain combines TRBV6-6 with TRBJ2-1; 10 nucleotides align to TRBD2. Germline CDR1 reads MNHNY; CDR2 reads SVGAGI (reference sequence). The CDR3 spans 15 residues. The J segment lost 6 bases and the V segment lost 3 bases, leaving 5 bases of the junction unmatched. CDR3 residues: CASSYSSGRANEQFF. CDR3 bases: TGTGCCAGCAGTTATAGCAGCGGGAGGGCCAATGAGCAGTTCTTC.

The sample holds a few counts of this clone. The rearrangement joins TRBV7-2 to TRBJ1-3; a possible D gene is TRBD1 (6 bases). The CDR3 has 15 amino acids. Germline lookup yields CDR1 SGHTA and CDR2 FQGNSA. V lost 6 bases and J 4 bases, leaving 16 bases between the germline ends. The CDR3 nucleotides are TGTGCCAGCAGTCTCAACAGGGACGCGGGAAACACCATATATTTT. It encodes CASSLNRDAGNTIYF.

This clone was found once. This chain connects TRBV5-6 to TRBJ2-5; 12 bases match TRBD1. The J call may be mistaken, given a closer DNA end match to TRBJ2-7. This CDR3 contains 15 residues. Germline V gene sequence: CDR1 SGHDT, CDR2 YYEEEE. CDR3 sequence: CASSFDGTGGHEQYF. The CDR3 DNA follows: TGTGCCAGCAGCTTCGATGGGACAGGGGGCCACGAGCAGTACTTC.

This chain links TRBV21-1 with TRBJ2-5; TRBD2, the D gene given by the table, was not confirmed from the DNA. TRBV21-1 is a listed pseudogene. This CDR3 is built from 19 residues. CDR3: CASSKVRTSGAPYQETQYF. CDR3 in DNA: TGTGCCAGCAGCAAAGTCCGTACTAGCGGAGCTCCGTACCAAGAGACCCAGTACTTC.

A few counts support this clone. The chain combines TRBV30 with TRBJ2-4; TRBD2 matches 9 bases. CDR3 size: 16 residues. Germline CDR1 is GTSNPN and CDR2 is SVGIG (reference sequence). CDR3 amino acids: CARSTARAGGPDIQYF. CDR3 coding DNA: TGTGCAAGGAGTACAGCCCGGGCGGGGGGGCCGGACATTCAGTACTTC.

Here the CDR3 DNA reads TGTGCCAGCAGCTTAGTGGCGGGACAGACCGAAAAACTGTTTTTT. This encodes CASSLVAGQTEKLFF. The chain joins TRBV7-9 to TRBJ1-4; 7 nucleotides agree with TRBD1. V lost 1 base to trimming and J lost 8 bases; unmatched junction nucleotides: 7. The CDR3 covers 15 residues. Germline V gene lookup returns CDR1 SEHNR and CDR2 FQNEAQ (reference sequence).

This clone came up a few times. In DNA form, the CDR3 reads TGTGCCAGCAGCTTTACAGCTAGAACAGGGTTGAACACTGAAGCTTTCTTT. Its translation is CASSFTARTGLNTEAFF. The chain couples TRBV5-5 to TRBJ1-1; TRBD1 is a possible D gene (6 bases). The CDR3 totals 17 residues. Between the trimmed V and J ends, which lost 2 bases and 0 bases, there was a span of 17 bases. From germline, CDR1 is SGHKS and CDR2 YYEKEE (reference sequence).

Written as DNA, the CDR3 is TGTGCCAGCAGCCATCCAGACAGCGCCGGCAACTATGGCTACACCTTC. As protein: CASSHPDSAGNYGYTF. The chain recombines TRBV13 with TRBJ1-2; the D gene is possibly TRBD1 (5 bases). V was shortened by 5 bases and J by 2 bases, with 18 bases between the two germline ends. The germline CDR1 and CDR2 sequences are PRHDT and FYEKMQ (reference sequence). The CDR3 covers 16 residues.

The chain recombines TRBV9 with TRBJ2-3; D not resolved. With 0 bases removed from V and 0 bases from J, the gap between germline ends came to 5 bases. The CDR3 runs 14 residues. Germline V CDR1 and CDR2: SGDLS, YYNGEE. CDR3 DNA: TGTGCCAGCAGCGTAGACGGGAGCACAGATACGCAGTATTTT. It yields the protein CASSVDGSTDTQYF.

The gene calls are TRBV5-5 and TRBJ1-2; D not certain. The CDR3 has 14 residues. Trimming removed 2 bases from V and 3 bases from J, with 11 bases in between. CDR1 SGHKS and CDR2 YYEKEE come from the germline V gene (reference sequence). The CDR3 bases are TGTGCCAGCAGCTTTATCCCTGAGGACTATGGCTACACCTTC. Translation gives CASSFIPEDYGYTF.